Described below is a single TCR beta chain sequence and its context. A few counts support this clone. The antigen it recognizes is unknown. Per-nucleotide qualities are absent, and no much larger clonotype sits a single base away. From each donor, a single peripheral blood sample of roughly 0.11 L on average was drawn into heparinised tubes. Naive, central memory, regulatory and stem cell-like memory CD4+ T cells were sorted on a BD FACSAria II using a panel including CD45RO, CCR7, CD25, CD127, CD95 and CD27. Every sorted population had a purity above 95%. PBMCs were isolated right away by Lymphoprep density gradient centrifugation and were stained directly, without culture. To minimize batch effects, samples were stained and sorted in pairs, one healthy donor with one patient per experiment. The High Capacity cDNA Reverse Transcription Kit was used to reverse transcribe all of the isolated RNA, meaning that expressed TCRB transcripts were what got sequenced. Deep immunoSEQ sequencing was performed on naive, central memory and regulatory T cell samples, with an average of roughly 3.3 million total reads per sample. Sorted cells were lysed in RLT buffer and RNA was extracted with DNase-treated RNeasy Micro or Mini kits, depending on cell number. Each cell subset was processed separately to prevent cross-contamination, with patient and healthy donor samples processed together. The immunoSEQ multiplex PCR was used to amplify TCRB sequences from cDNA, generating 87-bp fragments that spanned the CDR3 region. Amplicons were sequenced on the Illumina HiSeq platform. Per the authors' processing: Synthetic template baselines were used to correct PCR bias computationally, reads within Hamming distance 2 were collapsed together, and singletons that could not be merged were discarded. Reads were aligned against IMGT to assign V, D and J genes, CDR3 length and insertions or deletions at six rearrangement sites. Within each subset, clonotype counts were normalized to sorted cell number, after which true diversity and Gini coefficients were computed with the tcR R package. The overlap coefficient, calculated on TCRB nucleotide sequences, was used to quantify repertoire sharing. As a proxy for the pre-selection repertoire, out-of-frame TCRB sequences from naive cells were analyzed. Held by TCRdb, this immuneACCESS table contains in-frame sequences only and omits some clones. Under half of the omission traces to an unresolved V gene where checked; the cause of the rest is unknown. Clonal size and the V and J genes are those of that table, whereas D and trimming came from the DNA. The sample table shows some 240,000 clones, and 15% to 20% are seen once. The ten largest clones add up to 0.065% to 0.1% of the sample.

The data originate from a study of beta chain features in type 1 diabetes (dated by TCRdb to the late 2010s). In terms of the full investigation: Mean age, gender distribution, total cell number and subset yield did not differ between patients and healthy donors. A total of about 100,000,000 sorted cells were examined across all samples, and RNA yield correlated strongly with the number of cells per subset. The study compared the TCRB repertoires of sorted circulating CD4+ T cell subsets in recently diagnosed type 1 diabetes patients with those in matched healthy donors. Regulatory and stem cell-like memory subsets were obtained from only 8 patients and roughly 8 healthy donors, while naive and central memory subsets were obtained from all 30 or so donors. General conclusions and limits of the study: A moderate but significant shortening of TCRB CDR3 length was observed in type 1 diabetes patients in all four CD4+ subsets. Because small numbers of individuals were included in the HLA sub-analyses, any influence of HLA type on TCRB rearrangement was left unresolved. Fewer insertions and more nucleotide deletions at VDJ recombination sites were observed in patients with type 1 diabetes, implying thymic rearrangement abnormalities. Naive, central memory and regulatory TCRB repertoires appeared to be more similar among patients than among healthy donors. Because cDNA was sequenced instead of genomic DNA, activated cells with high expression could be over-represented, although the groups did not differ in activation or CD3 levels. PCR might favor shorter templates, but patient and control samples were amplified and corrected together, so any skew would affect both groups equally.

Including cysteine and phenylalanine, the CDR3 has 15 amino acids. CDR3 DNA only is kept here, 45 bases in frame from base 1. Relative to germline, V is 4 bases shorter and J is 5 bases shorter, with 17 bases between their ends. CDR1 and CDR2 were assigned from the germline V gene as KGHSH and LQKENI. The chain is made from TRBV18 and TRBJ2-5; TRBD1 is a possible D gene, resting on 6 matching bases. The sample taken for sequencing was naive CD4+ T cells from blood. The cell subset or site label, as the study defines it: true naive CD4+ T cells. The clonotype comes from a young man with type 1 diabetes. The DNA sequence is TGTGCCAGCTCACGGCAGGGGAGTACCCAGGAGACCCAGTACTTC. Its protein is CASSRQGSTQETQYF.